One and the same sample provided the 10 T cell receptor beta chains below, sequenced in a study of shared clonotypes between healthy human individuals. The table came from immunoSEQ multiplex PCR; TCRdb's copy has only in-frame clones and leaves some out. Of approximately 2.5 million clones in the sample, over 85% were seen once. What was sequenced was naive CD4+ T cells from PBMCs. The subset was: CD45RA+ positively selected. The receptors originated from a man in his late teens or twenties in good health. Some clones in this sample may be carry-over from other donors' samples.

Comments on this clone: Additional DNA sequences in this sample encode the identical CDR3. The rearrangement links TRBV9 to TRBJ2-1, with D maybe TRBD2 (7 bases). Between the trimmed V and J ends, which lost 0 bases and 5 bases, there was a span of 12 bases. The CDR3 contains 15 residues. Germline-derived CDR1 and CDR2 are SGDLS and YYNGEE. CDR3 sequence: CASSVGLAGDNEQFF. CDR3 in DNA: TGTGCCAGCAGCGTAGGACTAGCAGGGGACAATGAGCAGTTCTTC.

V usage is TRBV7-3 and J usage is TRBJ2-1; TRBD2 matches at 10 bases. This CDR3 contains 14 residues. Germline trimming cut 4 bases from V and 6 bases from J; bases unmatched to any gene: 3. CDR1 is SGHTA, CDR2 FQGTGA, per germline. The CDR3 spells CASSWGLAPNEQFF. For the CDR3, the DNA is TGTGCCAGCAGCTGGGGACTAGCGCCCAATGAGCAGTTCTTC.

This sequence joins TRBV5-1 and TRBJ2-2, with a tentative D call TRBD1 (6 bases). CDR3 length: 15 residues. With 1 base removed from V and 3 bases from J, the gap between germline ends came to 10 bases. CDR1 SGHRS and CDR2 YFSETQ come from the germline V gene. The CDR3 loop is CASSLQGSYTGELFF. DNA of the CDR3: TGCGCCAGCAGCTTGCAGGGGTCATACACCGGGGAGCTGTTTTTT.

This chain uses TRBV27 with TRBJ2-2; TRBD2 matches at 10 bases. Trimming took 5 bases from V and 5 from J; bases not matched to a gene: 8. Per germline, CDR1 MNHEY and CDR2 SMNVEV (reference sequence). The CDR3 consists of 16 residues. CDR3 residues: CASSASSGRPTGELFF. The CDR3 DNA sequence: TGTGCCAGCAGTGCCAGTAGCGGGAGGCCGACCGGGGAGCTGTTTTTT.

Here the CDR3 DNA reads TGTGCCAGCAGCAGAACGGGACTAGGTCCCCAAGAGACCCAGTACTTC. Its protein product is CASSRTGLGPQETQYF. The rearrangement links TRBV5-6 to TRBJ2-5, with 8 positions matching TRBD2. The CDR3 contains 16 residues. Trimming cost V 4 bases and J 1 base; bases outside gene matches: 9. The germline V gene encodes CDR1 SGHDT and CDR2 YYEEEE.

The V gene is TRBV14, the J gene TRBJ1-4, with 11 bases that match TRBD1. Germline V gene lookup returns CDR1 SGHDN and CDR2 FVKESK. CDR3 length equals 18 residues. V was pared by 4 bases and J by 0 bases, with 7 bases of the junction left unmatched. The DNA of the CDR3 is TGTGCCAGCAGCCCCCGGACAGGGGGCTTTGCAACTAATGAAAAACTGTTTTTT. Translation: CASSPRTGGFATNEKLFF.

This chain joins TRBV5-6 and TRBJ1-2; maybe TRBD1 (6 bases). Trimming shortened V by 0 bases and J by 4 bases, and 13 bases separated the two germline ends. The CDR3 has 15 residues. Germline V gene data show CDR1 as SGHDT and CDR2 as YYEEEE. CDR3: CASSLATGSGYGYTF. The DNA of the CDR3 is TGTGCCAGCAGCTTGGCCACAGGGTCGGGCTATGGCTACACCTTC.

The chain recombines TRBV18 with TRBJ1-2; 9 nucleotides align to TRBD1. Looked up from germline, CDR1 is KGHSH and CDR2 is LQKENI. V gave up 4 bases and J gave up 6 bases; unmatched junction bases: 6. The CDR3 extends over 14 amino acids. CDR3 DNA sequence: TGTGCCAGCTCACGCACGGGACAGGGTGATGGCTACACCTTC. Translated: CASSRTGQGDGYTF.

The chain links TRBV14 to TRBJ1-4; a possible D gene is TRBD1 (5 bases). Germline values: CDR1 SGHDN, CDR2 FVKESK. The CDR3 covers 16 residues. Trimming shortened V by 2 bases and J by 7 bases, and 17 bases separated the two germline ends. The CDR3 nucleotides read TGTGCCAGCAGCCAATGGACGGGGGTAACGGGTGAAAAACTGTTTTTT. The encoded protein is CASSQWTGVTGEKLFF.

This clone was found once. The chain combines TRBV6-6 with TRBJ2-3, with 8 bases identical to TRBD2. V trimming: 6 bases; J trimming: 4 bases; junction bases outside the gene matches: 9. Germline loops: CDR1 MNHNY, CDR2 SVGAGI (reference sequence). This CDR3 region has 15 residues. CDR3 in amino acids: CASSRHSGKADTQYF. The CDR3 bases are TGTGCCAGCAGCCGCCATAGCGGGAAGGCAGATACGCAGTATTTT.